A single T cell receptor beta chain is shown here with its context. Sequencing was performed with immunoSEQ multiplex PCR; in TCRdb, only in-frame clones are kept and a portion is missing. The sample lists about 400,000 clones, approximately 91% occurring once. J was trimmed by 7 bases and V by 4 bases; bases with no gene match: 15. This CDR3 has 17 amino acids. Germline V gene data show CDR1 as SGDLS and CDR2 as YYNGEE. Treatment reported: roughly 19 received Ad26.COV2.S at low or high dose, single or two shots; several received placebo; per-sample allocation not given. Repertoires come from day 63 after the first vaccine or placebo injection. Immunization relied on an Ad26 vector, which expressed Wuhan-strain SARS-CoV-2 spike. The data originate from a study of Ad26.COV2.S vaccination and SARS-CoV-2 variants. Whole-study context: The vaccine Ad26.COV2.S was put into the muscle once, or twice with 56 days between.

This TCR came from a person aged 18-60 years who received the Ad26.COV2.S COVID-19 vaccine or a placebo. Material: peripheral blood, obtained in a trial of Ad26.COV2.S vaccine versus placebo. This rearrangement joins TRBV9 to TRBJ2-5; 11 nucleotides agree with TRBD2. The CDR3 region has the DNA TGTGCCAGCAGCAACCGGGCTACTAGCGGGGGAATAGGGACCCAGTACTTC. It specifies CASSNRATSGGIGTQYF.